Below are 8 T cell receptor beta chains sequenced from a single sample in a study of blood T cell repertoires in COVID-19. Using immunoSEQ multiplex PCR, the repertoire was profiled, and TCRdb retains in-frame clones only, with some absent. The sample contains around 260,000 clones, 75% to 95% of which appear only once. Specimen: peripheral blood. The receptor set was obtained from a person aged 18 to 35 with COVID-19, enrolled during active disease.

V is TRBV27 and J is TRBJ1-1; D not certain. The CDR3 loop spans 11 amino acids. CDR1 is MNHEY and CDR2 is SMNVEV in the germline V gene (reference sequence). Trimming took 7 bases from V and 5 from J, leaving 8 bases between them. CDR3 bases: TGTGCCAGCATGGGAGGGACTGAAGCTTTCTTT. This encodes CASMGGTEAFF.

CDR3 amino acids: CASSDGLAGGPSQETQYF. CDR3 DNA sequence: TGTGCCAGCAGTGACGGACTAGCGGGAGGGCCGAGTCAAGAGACCCAGTACTTC. The chain couples TRBV6-4 to TRBJ2-5, with 15 positions matching TRBD2. The V gene's germline CDR1 is MRHNA and CDR2 SNTAGT. V shed 2 bases and J 2 bases; nucleotides not matched to a gene: 6. This CDR3 spans 18 amino acids.

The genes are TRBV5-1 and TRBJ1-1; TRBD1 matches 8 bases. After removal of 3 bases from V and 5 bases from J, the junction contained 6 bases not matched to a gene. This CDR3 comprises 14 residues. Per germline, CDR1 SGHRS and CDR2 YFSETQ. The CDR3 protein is CASSSTGVRTEAFF. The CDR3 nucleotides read TGCGCCAGCAGCTCGACAGGGGTTAGGACTGAAGCTTTCTTT.

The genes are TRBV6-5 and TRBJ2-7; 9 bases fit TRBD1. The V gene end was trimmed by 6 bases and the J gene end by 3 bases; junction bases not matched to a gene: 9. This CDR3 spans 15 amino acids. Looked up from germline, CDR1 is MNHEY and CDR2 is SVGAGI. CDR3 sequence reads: CASRPNRQGVYEQYF. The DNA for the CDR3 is TGTGCCAGCAGACCTAATAGACAGGGGGTCTACGAGCAGTACTTC.

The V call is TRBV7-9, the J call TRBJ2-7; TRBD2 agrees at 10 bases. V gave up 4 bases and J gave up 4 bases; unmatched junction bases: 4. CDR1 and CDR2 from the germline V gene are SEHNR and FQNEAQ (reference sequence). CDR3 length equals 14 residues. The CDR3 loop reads CASSSGLALYEQYF. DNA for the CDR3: TGTGCCAGCAGCTCGGGACTAGCGCTGTACGAGCAGTACTTC.

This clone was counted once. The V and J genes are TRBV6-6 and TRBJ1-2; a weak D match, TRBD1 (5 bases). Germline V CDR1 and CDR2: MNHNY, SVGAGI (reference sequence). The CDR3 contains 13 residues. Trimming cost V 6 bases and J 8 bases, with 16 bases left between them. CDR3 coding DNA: TGTGCCAGCAGCCTTTCGGGGGAGCGAGGCTACACCTTC. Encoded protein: CASSLSGERGYTF.

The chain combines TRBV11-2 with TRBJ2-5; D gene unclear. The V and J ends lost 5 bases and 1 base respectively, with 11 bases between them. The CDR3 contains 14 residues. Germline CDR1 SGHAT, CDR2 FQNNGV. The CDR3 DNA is TGTGCCAGCAGCGCCGTCGGGTCCCAAGAGACCCAGTACTTC. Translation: CASSAVGSQETQYF.

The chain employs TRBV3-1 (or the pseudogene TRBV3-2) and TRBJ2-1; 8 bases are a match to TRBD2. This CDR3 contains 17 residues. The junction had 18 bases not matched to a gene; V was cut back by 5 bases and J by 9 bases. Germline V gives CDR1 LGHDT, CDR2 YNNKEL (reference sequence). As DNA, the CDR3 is TGTGCCAGCAGCGATGAGGGGAGCGGGAGAGCTTCGAGTGAGCAGTTCTTC. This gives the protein CASSDEGSGRASSEQFF.